A single sample is the source of the 8 T cell receptor beta chains below, sequenced in a study of T cell responses to AZD1222 COVID-19 vaccine. The assay was immunoSEQ multiplex PCR, and TCRdb's table has in-frame clones only and misses some. The sample records roughly 190,000 clones, roughly 92% being singletons. Sequenced material: peripheral blood, taken on day 0 of AZD1222 vaccination. The receptors shown here come from an adult in good health.

This chain uses TRBV7-9 with TRBJ1-2; 7 positions match TRBD1. CDR1 SEHNR and CDR2 FQNEAQ come from the germline V gene (reference sequence). This CDR3 contains 17 residues. After removal of 3 bases from V and 4 bases from J, the junction contained 14 bases not matched to a gene. CDR3 nucleotides: TGTGCCAGCAGCTTGTGGAAGGGAGCCTGGACAGGCTATGGCTACACCTTC. Protein: CASSLWKGAWTGYGYTF.

This sequence joins TRBV6-4 and TRBJ2-1; possibly TRBD2 for D (6 bases). The germline V gene encodes CDR1 MRHNA and CDR2 SNTAGT. V was clipped by 4 bases and J by 15 bases, with 16 bases between them. This CDR3 is built from 12 residues. The CDR3 nucleotides read TGTGCCAGCAGTGGCAGCGGAGGGGAGAGGTTCTTC. Translation: CASSGSGGERFF.

This clone was detected only once. V and J are TRBV10-3 and TRBJ2-3; D gene unclear. The CDR3 has 11 residues. Germline CDR1 and CDR2: ENHRY and SYGVKD. Trimming removed 10 bases at V and 5 bases at J, with 10 bases between. CDR3 in DNA: TGTGCCACCCTAATTGGAGATACGCAGTATTTT. This gives the protein CATLIGDTQYF.

As to this clone: Other DNA sequences in the sample encode the same CDR3. The chain links TRBV10-3 to TRBJ2-5, with D unclear. The CDR3 sequence is 14 residues long. CDR1 and CDR2 (germline): ENHRY, SYGVKD. The germline V and J ends were trimmed by 0 bases and 0 bases, with 5 bases remaining between them. The CDR3 DNA is TGTGCCATCAGTGAGTCAGGTGACCAAGAGACCCAGTACTTC. It yields the protein CAISESGDQETQYF.

The CDR3 reads CASSLATGTGVEQYF. CDR3 nucleotides: TGTGCCAGCAGCTTAGCCACCGGGACAGGGGTCGAGCAGTACTTC. V gene TRBV7-2 combines with J gene TRBJ2-7, with TRBD1 identical over 10 bases. Germline loops: CDR1 SGHTA, CDR2 FQGNSA. The V and J ends lost 0 bases and 6 bases, in that order; junction bases with no gene match: 5. The CDR3 spans 15 residues.

The chain is built from TRBV5-4 and TRBJ2-1; D is ambiguous. The germline V gene encodes CDR1 SGHNT and CDR2 YYREEE (reference sequence). This CDR3 has 13 residues. V was trimmed by 4 bases and J by 5 bases, leaving 10 bases between them. For the CDR3, the DNA is TGTGCCAGCAGCGATGGACGGGACAATGAGCAGTTCTTC. Translated: CASSDGRDNEQFF.

Only one count was recorded for this clone. The V and J genes are TRBV30 and TRBJ2-1, with 7 bases that match TRBD2. This CDR3 spans 14 amino acids. J lost 8 bases, V lost 0 bases, and 7 bases had no gene match. Germline V gene lookup returns CDR1 GTSNPN and CDR2 SVGIG (reference sequence). The CDR3: CAWSVAGPSYEQFF. The CDR3 DNA sequence: TGTGCCTGGAGTGTAGCGGGGCCCTCCTATGAGCAGTTCTTC. The whole variable domain, filled in from reference TRBV30 and TRBJ2-1, reads SQTIHQWPATLVQPVGSPLSLECTVEGTSNPNLYWYRQAAGRGLQLLFYSVGIGQISSEVPQNLSASRPQDRQFILSSKKLLLSDSGFYLCAWSVAGPSYEQFFGPGTRLTVL.

The chain uses TRBV9 and TRBJ1-6; D unresolved. V was clipped by 4 bases and J by 6 bases, with 5 bases between them. The CDR3 consists of 12 residues. Germline V gene data show CDR1 as SGDLS and CDR2 as YYNGEE. The CDR3: CASSLGNSPLHF. The CDR3 nucleotides read TGTGCCAGCAGCCTCGGTAATTCACCCCTCCACTTT.